This TCR beta chain derives from a study of blood T cell repertoires in COVID-19. Using immunoSEQ multiplex PCR, the repertoire was profiled, and TCRdb retains in-frame clones only, with some absent. The sample has around 190,000 clones; just over 85% are singletons. This CDR3 has 16 amino acids. Germline V CDR1 and CDR2: SGDLS, YYNGEE. With V trimmed by 3 bases and J by 4 bases, 9 bases remained unmatched. The TCR was taken from a woman under 30 who had recovered from COVID-19. The chain couples TRBV9 to TRBJ1-2; 10 bases align to TRBD1. Material for sequencing was PBMCs or T cells enriched from blood (not recorded which). The CDR3 sequence is CASSGSRTGGGYGYTF. Written as DNA, the CDR3 is TGTGCCAGCAGCGGTAGTAGGACAGGGGGAGGCTATGGCTACACCTTC.